A selection of T cell receptor beta chains follows, all from one sample in a study of T cell responses to AZD1222 COVID-19 vaccine. Profiled with immunoSEQ multiplex PCR; TCRdb holds only in-frame clones, not every one. The sample has approximately 110,000 clones, around 96% seen once. The sample in question was peripheral blood, obtained on day 0 of AZD1222 vaccination. These receptors were collected from an adult in good health. Each CDR3 is given with its conserved first and last residue. The order of the fields is clone size, J gene, V gene, D gene, CDR3 length, CDR3 DNA, CDR3 protein. D genes are given only for firm matches. Clone sizes are given selectively: once, few, many, or a class where the clone is expanded.

clone size: .; J gene: TRBJ2-5; V gene: TRBV19; D gene: .; CDR3 length: 15; CDR3 DNA: TGTGCCAGTAGTATAGGGGTAGATAGTTTTGAGACCCAGTACTTC; CDR3 protein: CASSIGVDSFETQYF
clone size: .; J gene: TRBJ1-5; V gene: TRBV28; D gene: TRBD1; CDR3 length: 14; CDR3 DNA: TGTGCCAGCAGTCCGCAGGGGGCGGCTCAGCCCCAGCATTTT; CDR3 protein: CASSPQGAAQPQHF
clone size: .; J gene: TRBJ1-2; V gene: TRBV28; D gene: TRBD1; CDR3 length: 13; CDR3 DNA: TGTGCCAGTCTCAGGGGGGTGGGCTATGGCTACACCTTC; CDR3 protein: CASLRGVGYGYTF
clone size: .; J gene: TRBJ1-2; V gene: TRBV12-3/TRBV12-4; D gene: .; CDR3 length: 13; CDR3 DNA: TGTGCCAGCAGTTTACTTCAATTTGGTGGCTACACCTTC; CDR3 protein: CASSLLQFGGYTF
clone size: .; J gene: TRBJ2-7; V gene: TRBV6-5; D gene: .; CDR3 length: 15; CDR3 DNA: TGTGCCAGCAGTTCCCCTTTAATGGCCCGGTACGAGCAGTACTTC; CDR3 protein: CASSSPLMARYEQYF
clone size: .; J gene: TRBJ2-1; V gene: TRBV18; D gene: .; CDR3 length: 15; CDR3 DNA: TGTGCCAGCTCACCATTGGCTGATTCCTACAATGAGCAGTTCTTC; CDR3 protein: CASSPLADSYNEQFF
clone size: .; J gene: TRBJ2-5; V gene: TRBV5-5; D gene: TRBD2; CDR3 length: 18; CDR3 DNA: TGTGCCAGCAGCTCACCGGGACTAGCGGGAGGAACCCAAGAGACCCAGTACTTC; CDR3 protein: CASSSPGLAGGTQETQYF
clone size: .; J gene: TRBJ2-1; V gene: TRBV7-9; D gene: .; CDR3 length: 12; CDR3 DNA: TGTGCCAGCAGCTTAGTGCCCGGTGAGCAGTTCTTC; CDR3 protein: CASSLVPGEQFF
clone size: .; J gene: TRBJ1-4; V gene: TRBV30; D gene: .; CDR3 length: 19; CDR3 DNA: TGTGCCTGGAGTACCCTCGATGGGGGGAGAGTCGCAACTAATGAAAAACTGTTTTTT; CDR3 protein: CAWSTLDGGRVATNEKLFF
clone size: .; J gene: TRBJ2-2; V gene: TRBV11-3; D gene: TRBD2; CDR3 length: 17; CDR3 DNA: TGTGCCAGCAGCTTAGTCAACGCGGGGGGTGGCACCGGGGAGCTGTTTTTT; CDR3 protein: CASSLVNAGGGTGELFF
clone size: .; J gene: TRBJ2-1; V gene: TRBV7-3; D gene: TRBD2; CDR3 length: 16; CDR3 DNA: TGTGCCAGCAGCCCAGACGGGACTAGCTTCTACAATGAGCAGTTCTTC; CDR3 protein: CASSPDGTSFYNEQFF
clone size: .; J gene: TRBJ1-1; V gene: TRBV5-1; D gene: TRBD1; CDR3 length: 15; CDR3 DNA: TGCGCCAGCAGCTCGCTGGGACAGGGGGACACTGAAGCTTTCTTT; CDR3 protein: CASSSLGQGDTEAFF
clone size: .; J gene: TRBJ2-7; V gene: TRBV27; D gene: .; CDR3 length: 17; CDR3 DNA: TGTGCCAGCAGTCCCTCCATCACGCAGAGGGGCTCCTACGAGCAGTACTTC; CDR3 protein: CASSPSITQRGSYEQYF
clone size: .; J gene: TRBJ1-1; V gene: TRBV11-2; D gene: .; CDR3 length: 14; CDR3 DNA: TGTGCCAGCAGCCCCTGGCCGTGGGAAACTGAAGCTTTCTTT; CDR3 protein: CASSPWPWETEAFF
clone size: .; J gene: TRBJ1-5; V gene: TRBV2; D gene: .; CDR3 length: 15; CDR3 DNA: TGTGCCAGCAGTGAAGCGCTTCCGGGAACTCAGCCCCAGCATTTT; CDR3 protein: CASSEALPGTQPQHF
clone size: .; J gene: TRBJ2-7; V gene: TRBV5-4; D gene: TRBD2; CDR3 length: 15; CDR3 DNA: TGTGCCAGCAGCTTGCTAGCGGGAACAGCCTACGAGCAGTACTTC; CDR3 protein: CASSLLAGTAYEQYF
clone size: .; J gene: TRBJ1-4; V gene: TRBV25-1; D gene: TRBD1; CDR3 length: 18; CDR3 DNA: TGTGCCAGCAGTGATACTCGCACAGGGGGATCTGTTTATGAAAAACTGTTTTTT; CDR3 protein: CASSDTRTGGSVYEKLFF
clone size: .; J gene: TRBJ2-5; V gene: TRBV9; D gene: .; CDR3 length: 15; CDR3 DNA: TGTGCCAGCAGCGTAGAGGGCAGGCGAGGGGAGACCCAGTACTTC; CDR3 protein: CASSVEGRRGETQYF
clone size: .; J gene: TRBJ1-5; V gene: TRBV2; D gene: .; CDR3 length: 16; CDR3 DNA: TGTGCCAGCAGTGAGAACGCTGGAGATAGCAATCAGCCCCAGCATTTT; CDR3 protein: CASSENAGDSNQPQHF
clone size: few; J gene: TRBJ2-3; V gene: TRBV9; D gene: .; CDR3 length: 13; CDR3 DNA: TGTGCCAGCAGCGTAGGTGGGGGAGATACGCAGTATTTT; CDR3 protein: CASSVGGGDTQYF
clone size: .; J gene: TRBJ1-1; V gene: TRBV19; D gene: .; CDR3 length: 17; CDR3 DNA: TGTGCCAGTAGTCTAAGAGGGTCGGACAGCAGGAACACTGAAGCTTTCTTT; CDR3 protein: CASSLRGSDSRNTEAFF
clone size: .; J gene: TRBJ2-7; V gene: TRBV7-9; D gene: TRBD1; CDR3 length: 15; CDR3 DNA: TGTGCCAGCAGCCCCAGGACAGGGGACGCCTACGAGCAGTACTTC; CDR3 protein: CASSPRTGDAYEQYF
clone size: .; J gene: TRBJ1-5; V gene: TRBV7-2; D gene: .; CDR3 length: 16; CDR3 DNA: TGTGCCAGCAGCTTACAGGGGACATTTAGCAATCAGCCCCAGCATTTT; CDR3 protein: CASSLQGTFSNQPQHF
clone size: .; J gene: TRBJ1-5; V gene: TRBV28; D gene: .; CDR3 length: 16; CDR3 DNA: TGTGCCAGCAGTTTATGGATCCGGGAAGGGACTCAGCCCCAGCATTTT; CDR3 protein: CASSLWIREGTQPQHF
clone size: .; J gene: TRBJ1-5; V gene: TRBV7-3; D gene: .; CDR3 length: 13; CDR3 DNA: TGTGCCAGCAGCCCACAGGGTGGTCAGCCCCAGCATTTT; CDR3 protein: CASSPQGGQPQHF
clone size: .; J gene: TRBJ2-7; V gene: TRBV7-6; D gene: .; CDR3 length: 18; CDR3 DNA: TGTGCCAGCAGCTTATTCCCTAGGGCGGCGAGCAGGGGTATAGAGCAGTACTTC; CDR3 protein: CASSLFPRAASRGIEQYF
clone size: .; J gene: TRBJ2-2; V gene: TRBV19; D gene: TRBD1; CDR3 length: 15; CDR3 DNA: TGTGCCAGTAGTCTCCAGGGGGCATGGACCGGGGAGCTGTTTTTT; CDR3 protein: CASSLQGAWTGELFF
clone size: .; J gene: TRBJ1-2; V gene: TRBV1; D gene: .; CDR3 length: 18; CDR3 DNA: TGCACCAGCAGCCGGGAAGAACAGGGATCCCTTACTAACTATGGCTACACCTTC; CDR3 protein: CTSSREEQGSLTNYGYTF
clone size: .; J gene: TRBJ1-5; V gene: TRBV5-6; D gene: .; CDR3 length: 14; CDR3 DNA: TGTGCCAGCAGCCTAGAAGGCAACAATCAGCCCCAGCATTTT; CDR3 protein: CASSLEGNNQPQHF
clone size: .; J gene: TRBJ1-2; V gene: TRBV6-7; D gene: TRBD1; CDR3 length: 14; CDR3 DNA: TGTGCCAGCAGTTACTGTGACAGGGGAAAAGGCTACACCTTC; CDR3 protein: CASSYCDRGKGYTF
clone size: once; J gene: TRBJ2-2; V gene: TRBV11-3; D gene: .; CDR3 length: 17; CDR3 DNA: TGTGCCAGCAGCCCAAAGGATAGGGTGAGGGGCACCGGGGAGCTGTTTTTT; CDR3 protein: CASSPKDRVRGTGELFF
clone size: .; J gene: TRBJ1-2; V gene: TRBV25-1; D gene: .; CDR3 length: 13; CDR3 DNA: TGTGCCAGCAGTGAATCCGGGCCCTATGGCTACACCTTC; CDR3 protein: CASSESGPYGYTF
clone size: .; J gene: TRBJ1-1; V gene: TRBV5-1; D gene: .; CDR3 length: 15; CDR3 DNA: TGCGCCAGCAGCTGGCGTGAACGGCTGAACACTGAAGCTTTCTTT; CDR3 protein: CASSWRERLNTEAFF
clone size: .; J gene: TRBJ2-1; V gene: TRBV7-2; D gene: .; CDR3 length: 13; CDR3 DNA: TGTGCCAGCAGCTTATCTTTGGTAGGTGAGCAGTTCTTC; CDR3 protein: CASSLSLVGEQFF
clone size: .; J gene: TRBJ2-1; V gene: TRBV18; D gene: .; CDR3 length: 16; CDR3 DNA: TGTGCCAGCTCAAACTTGGGTAGTGGGGCCTACAATGAGCAGTTCTTC; CDR3 protein: CASSNLGSGAYNEQFF
clone size: .; J gene: TRBJ1-2; V gene: TRBV29-1; D gene: TRBD1; CDR3 length: 13; CDR3 DNA: TGCAGCGTTGAACCAAGGGACAGGGCAAGTGGCACCTTC; CDR3 protein: CSVEPRDRASGTF